The present TCR beta chain was sequenced within a study of T cell repertoires in ileal Crohn's disease. Time point defined: inflamed ileum from the surgical specimen. The method was immunoSEQ multiplex PCR; TCRdb's version includes in-frame clones alone and lacks a portion of them. This table has roughly 13,000 clones, 70% to 85% appearing once. Germline V lookup: CDR1 GTSNPN, CDR2 SVGIG (reference sequence). Trimming shortened V by 2 bases and J by 1 base, and 11 bases separated the two germline ends. The CDR3 totals 14 residues. Overall study findings and caveats: Compared with non-smokers, active smokers at surgery showed more clonal expansions.

With respect to this clone: Its antigen is undetermined. Additional DNA sequences in this sample encode the identical CDR3.

The genes are TRBV30 and TRBJ1-2; D gene unclear. The sequenced sample was ileal tissue. The receptor's source is an adult with Crohn's disease. In DNA form, the CDR3 reads TGTGCCTGGAGTCTCCTGGGAGTTAACTATGGCTACACCTTC. Amino acids: CAWSLLGVNYGYTF.